This record looks at one T cell receptor (beta chain) sequence and its context. Its recognized antigen is unknown. Per-nucleotide qualities are absent, and no much larger clonotype sits a single base away. These data belong to a study of T cell responses to AZD1222 COVID-19 vaccine (dated by TCRdb to the early 2020s). A note on the overall study: AZD1222 recipients with second doses at about 4 weeks or about 12 weeks were pooled, because spike-specific TCR depth and breadth did not differ between schedules. A total of approximately 240 trial participants underwent TCR sequencing, of whom about 210 received two doses of AZD1222 and about 26 received two doses of the MenACWY control vaccine. Trial participants were enrolled by age into 18-55, 56-69 and 70-plus year subgroups, with roughly 150, 30 and 60 TCR-sequenced participants respectively. The study at large found these results: A significant rise in spike-specific TCR breadth and depth was observed after two AZD1222 doses relative to day 0 and relative to MenACWY recipients. In the small 56-69-year group, the increase in depth fell short of significance, most likely because of low power. Participants were mostly white British, with more females than males. The authors suggested clonal diversity may have been underestimated. No day 14 peak-response samples were available, so repertoires were characterized only after the peak T cell response. Reportedly, close to half of the unique spike-specific TCRs recognized epitopes lying outside the regions that are mutated in the B.1.351 and B.1.1.7 variants. Conclusions about previously exposed vaccinees are limited, since just 5 to 7 AZD1222 recipients were seropositive for SARS-CoV-2 at baseline. Vaccine-associated CD4 TCRs spanned the whole spike protein, with dominant responses in regions 160-218 and 743-854.

The CDR3 regions of human TCRbeta chains were subjected to immunosequencing. On the study's bioinformatics: TCRs in the repertoires were matched against a reference library of SARS-CoV-2-specific TCRs that had been generated with the MIRA antigen-specificity platform. Breadth was defined as the fraction of unique TCRs that were SARS-CoV-2-associated. Depth was defined as the fraction of total T cells that were SARS-CoV-2-associated. Each spike-specific TCR was assigned to its reactive spike region and to a CD4 or CD8 class using the MIRA data. Log10-transformed breadth and depth values were compared by one-way ANOVA with Sidak's multiple comparisons tests. The table comes from immuneACCESS by way of TCRdb, which keeps in-frame sequences with V and J called. Part of the clones is missing from these tables; in studies checked, under half for an unresolved V gene and the rest for unknown reasons. The DNA gave D and trimming, while V, J and clone size come from that table. The sample includes more than 95,000 clones, with roughly 92% observed a single time. Of the sample, about 5% is held by the ten largest clones.

This specimen's time point label, per the study, means: baseline before first vaccination. Vaccinee samples came from UK trials COV001 and COV002, including a single-blind randomized controlled phase 2/3 trial of AZD1222 (ChAdOx1 nCoV-19) in healthy adults. For TCRbeta chain sequencing, PBMC samples from trial participants were taken at day 0 and at day 28 after the second dose. V is shortened by 3 bases, J by 10 bases, and the region joining them spans 11 bases. The CDR3 contains 13 residues, cysteine and phenylalanine counted. Kept here is only the CDR3 DNA, which spans 39 bases and is read in frame from base 1. The germline V gene specifies SGDLS as CDR1 and YYNGEE as CDR2.

The specimen was peripheral blood, collected on day 0 of AZD1222 vaccination. The rearranged segments are TRBV9 and TRBJ1-6; too little of a D gene remains to name it. The clonotype was recovered from an adult in good health. The DNA sequence is as follows: TGTGCCAGCAGCGCGGGTCGAGGGTCACCCCTCCACTTT. The encoded protein is CASSAGRGSPLHF.